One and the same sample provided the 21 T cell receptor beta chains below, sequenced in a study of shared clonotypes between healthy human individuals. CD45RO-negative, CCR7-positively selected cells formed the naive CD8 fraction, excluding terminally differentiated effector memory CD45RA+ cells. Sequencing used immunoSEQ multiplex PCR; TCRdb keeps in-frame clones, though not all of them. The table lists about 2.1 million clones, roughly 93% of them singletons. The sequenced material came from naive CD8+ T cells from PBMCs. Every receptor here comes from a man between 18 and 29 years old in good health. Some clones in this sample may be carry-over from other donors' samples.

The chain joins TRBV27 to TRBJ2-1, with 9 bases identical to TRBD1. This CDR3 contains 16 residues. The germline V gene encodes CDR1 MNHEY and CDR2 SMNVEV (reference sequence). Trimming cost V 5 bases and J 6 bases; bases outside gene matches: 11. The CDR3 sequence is CASSPGGQGTVNEQFF. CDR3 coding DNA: TGTGCCAGCAGTCCGGGCGGACAGGGGACGGTCAATGAGCAGTTCTTC.

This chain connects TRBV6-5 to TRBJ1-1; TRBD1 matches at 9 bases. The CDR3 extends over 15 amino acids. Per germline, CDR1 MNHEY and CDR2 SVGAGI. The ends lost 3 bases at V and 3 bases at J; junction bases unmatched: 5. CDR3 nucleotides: TGTGCCAGCAGTTATCTACAGGGGGCAGACACTGAAGCTTTCTTT. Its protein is CASSYLQGADTEAFF.

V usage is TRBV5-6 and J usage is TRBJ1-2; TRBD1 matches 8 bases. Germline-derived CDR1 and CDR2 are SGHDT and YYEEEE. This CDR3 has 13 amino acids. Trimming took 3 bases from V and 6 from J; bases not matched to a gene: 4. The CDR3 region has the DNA TGTGCCAGCAGCTCGCAGGGGGCGCATGGCTACACCTTC. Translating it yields CASSSQGAHGYTF. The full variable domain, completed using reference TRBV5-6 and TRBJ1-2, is DAGVTQSPTHLIKTRGQQVTLRCSPKSGHDTVSWYQQALGQGPQFIFQYYEEEERQRGNFPDRFSGHQFPNYSSELNVNALLLGDSALYLCASSSQGAHGYTFGSGTRLTVV.

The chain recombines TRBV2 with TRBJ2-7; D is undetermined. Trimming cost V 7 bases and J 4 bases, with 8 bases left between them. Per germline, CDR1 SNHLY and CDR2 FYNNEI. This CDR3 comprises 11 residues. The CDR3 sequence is CASMASYEQYF. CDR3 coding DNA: TGTGCCAGCATGGCGAGTTACGAGCAGTACTTC. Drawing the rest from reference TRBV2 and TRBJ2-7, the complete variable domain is EPEVTQTPSHQVTQMGQEVILRCVPISNHLYFYWYRQILGQKVEFLVSFYNNEISEKSEIFDDQFSVERPDGSNFTLKIRSTKLEDSAMYFCASMASYEQYFGPGTRLTVT.

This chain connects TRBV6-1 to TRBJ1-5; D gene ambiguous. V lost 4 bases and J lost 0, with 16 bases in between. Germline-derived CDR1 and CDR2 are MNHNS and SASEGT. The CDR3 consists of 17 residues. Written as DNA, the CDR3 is TGTGCCAGCAGTGCCCTGCGGTCCGGTTATAGCAATCAGCCCCAGCATTTT. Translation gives CASSALRSGYSNQPQHF.

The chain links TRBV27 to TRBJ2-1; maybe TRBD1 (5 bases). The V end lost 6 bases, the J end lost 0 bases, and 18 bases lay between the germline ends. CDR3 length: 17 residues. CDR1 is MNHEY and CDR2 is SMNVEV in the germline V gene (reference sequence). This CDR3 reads CASSISAGFPSYNEQFF. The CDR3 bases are TGTGCCAGCAGCATATCTGCAGGGTTCCCCTCCTACAATGAGCAGTTCTTC.

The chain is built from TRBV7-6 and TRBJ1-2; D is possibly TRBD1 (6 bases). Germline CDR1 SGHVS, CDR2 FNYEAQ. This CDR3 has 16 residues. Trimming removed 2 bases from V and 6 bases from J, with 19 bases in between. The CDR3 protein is CASSLSVQGVSDGYTF. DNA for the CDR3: TGTGCCAGCAGCTTATCGGTACAGGGTGTTTCGGATGGCTACACCTTC. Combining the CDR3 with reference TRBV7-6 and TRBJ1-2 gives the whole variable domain GAGVSQSPRYKVTKRGQDVALRCDPISGHVSLYWYRQALGQGPEFLTYFNYEAQQDKSGLPNDRFSAERPEGSISTLTIQRTEQRDSAMYRCASSLSVQGVSDGYTFGSGTRLTVV.

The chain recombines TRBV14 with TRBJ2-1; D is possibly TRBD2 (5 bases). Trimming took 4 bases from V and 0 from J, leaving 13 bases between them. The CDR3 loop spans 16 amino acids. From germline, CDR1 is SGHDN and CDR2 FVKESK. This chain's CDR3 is CASSPGLLSSYNEQFF. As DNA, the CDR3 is TGTGCCAGCAGCCCAGGACTGCTGAGCTCCTACAATGAGCAGTTCTTC.

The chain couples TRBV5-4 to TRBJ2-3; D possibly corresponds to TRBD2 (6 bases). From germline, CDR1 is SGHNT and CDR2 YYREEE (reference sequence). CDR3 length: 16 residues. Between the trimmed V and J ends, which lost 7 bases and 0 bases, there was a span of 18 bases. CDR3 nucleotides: TGTGCCAGCCGATCCGGCGGGGCGCTTAGCACAGATACGCAGTATTTT. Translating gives CASRSGGALSTDTQYF.

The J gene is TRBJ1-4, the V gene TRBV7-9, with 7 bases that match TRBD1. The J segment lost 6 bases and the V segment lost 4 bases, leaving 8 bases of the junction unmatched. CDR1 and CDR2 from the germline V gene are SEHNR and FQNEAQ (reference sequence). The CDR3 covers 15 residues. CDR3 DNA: TGTGCCAGCAGCTCCCGACAGGGAAAGGATGAAAAACTGTTTTTT. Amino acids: CASSSRQGKDEKLFF.

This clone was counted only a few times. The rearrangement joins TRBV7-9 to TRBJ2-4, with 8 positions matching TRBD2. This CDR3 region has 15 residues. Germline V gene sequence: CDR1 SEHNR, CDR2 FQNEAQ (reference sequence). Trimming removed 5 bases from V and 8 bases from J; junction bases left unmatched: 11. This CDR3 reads CASSQRAGGEDIQYF. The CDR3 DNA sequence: TGTGCCAGCAGCCAAAGGGCGGGGGGCGAAGACATTCAGTACTTC.

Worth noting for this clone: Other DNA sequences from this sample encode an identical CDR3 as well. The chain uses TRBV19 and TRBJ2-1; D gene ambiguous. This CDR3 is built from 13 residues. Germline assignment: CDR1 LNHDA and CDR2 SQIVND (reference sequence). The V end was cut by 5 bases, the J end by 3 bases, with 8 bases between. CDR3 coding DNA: TGTGCCAGTAGTGTCGGCGGCTACAATGAGCAGTTCTTC. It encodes CASSVGGYNEQFF. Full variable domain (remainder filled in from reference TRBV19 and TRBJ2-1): DGGITQSPKYLFRKEGQNVTLSCEQNLNHDAMYWYRQDPGQGLRLIYYSQIVNDFQKGDIAEGYSVSREKKESFPLTVTSAQKNPTAFYLCASSVGGYNEQFFGPGTRLTVL.

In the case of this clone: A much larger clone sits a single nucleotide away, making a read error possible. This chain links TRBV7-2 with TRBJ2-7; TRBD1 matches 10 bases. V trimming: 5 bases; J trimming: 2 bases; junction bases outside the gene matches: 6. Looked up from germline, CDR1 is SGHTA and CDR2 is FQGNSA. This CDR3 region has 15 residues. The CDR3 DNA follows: TGTGCCAGCAGCGCAGGACAGGGGGTTACCTACGAGCAGTACTTC. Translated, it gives CASSAGQGVTYEQYF.

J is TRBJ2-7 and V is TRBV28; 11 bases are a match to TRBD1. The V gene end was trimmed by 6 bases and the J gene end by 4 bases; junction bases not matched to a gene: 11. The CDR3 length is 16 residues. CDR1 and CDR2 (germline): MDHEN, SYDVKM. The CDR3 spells CASSPPDRGRLYEQYF. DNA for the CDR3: TGTGCCAGCAGCCCTCCGGACAGGGGGCGCCTTTACGAGCAGTACTTC.

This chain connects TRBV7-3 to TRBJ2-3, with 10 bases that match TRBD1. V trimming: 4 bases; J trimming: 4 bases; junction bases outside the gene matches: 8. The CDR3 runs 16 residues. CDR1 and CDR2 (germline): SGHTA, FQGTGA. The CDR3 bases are TGTGCCAGCAGCTCTAGGGACAGGGGATGGGCAGATACGCAGTATTTT. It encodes CASSSRDRGWADTQYF.

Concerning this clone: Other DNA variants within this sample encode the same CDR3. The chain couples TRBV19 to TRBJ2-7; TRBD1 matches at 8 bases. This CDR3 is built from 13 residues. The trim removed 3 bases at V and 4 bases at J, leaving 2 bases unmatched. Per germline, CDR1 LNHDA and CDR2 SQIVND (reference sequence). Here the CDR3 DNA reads TGTGCCAGTAGTATTGGACAGGGATACGAGCAGTACTTC. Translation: CASSIGQGYEQYF.

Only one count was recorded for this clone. CDR3 sequence reads: CASSEFRDEKLFF. DNA for the CDR3: TGCGCCAGCAGTGAATTTAGGGATGAAAAACTGTTTTTT. This rearrangement joins TRBV10-1 to TRBJ1-4; D gene uncertain. The CDR3 totals 13 residues. Trimming removed 3 bases at V and 6 bases at J, with 8 bases between. CDR1 and CDR2 (germline): WNHNN, SYGVQD (reference sequence).

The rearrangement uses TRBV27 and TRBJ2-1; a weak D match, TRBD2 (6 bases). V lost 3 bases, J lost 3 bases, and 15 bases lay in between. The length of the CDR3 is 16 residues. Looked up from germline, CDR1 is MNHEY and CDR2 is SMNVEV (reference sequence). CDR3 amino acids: CASSFTGLGGYNEQFF. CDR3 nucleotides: TGTGCCAGCAGTTTTACCGGGCTGGGGGGCTACAATGAGCAGTTCTTC.

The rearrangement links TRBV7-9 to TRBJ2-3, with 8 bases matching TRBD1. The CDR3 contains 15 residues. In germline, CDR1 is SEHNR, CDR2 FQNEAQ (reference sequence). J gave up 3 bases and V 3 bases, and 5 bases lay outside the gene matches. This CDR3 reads CASSFGTGPTDTQYF. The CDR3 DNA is TGTGCCAGCAGCTTCGGGACAGGACCTACAGATACGCAGTATTTT.

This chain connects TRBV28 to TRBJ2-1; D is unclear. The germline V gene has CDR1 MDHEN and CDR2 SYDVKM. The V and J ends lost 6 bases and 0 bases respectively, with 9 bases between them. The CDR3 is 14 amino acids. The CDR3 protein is CASSPRRSYNEQFF. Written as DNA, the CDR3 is TGTGCCAGCAGCCCACGTCGCTCCTACAATGAGCAGTTCTTC.

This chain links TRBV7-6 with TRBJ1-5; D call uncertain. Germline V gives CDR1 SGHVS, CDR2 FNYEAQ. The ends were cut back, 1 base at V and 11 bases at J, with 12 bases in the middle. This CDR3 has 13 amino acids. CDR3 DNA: TGTGCCAGCAGCTTAGGCCCGAGGGCGGCCCAGCATTTT. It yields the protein CASSLGPRAAQHF. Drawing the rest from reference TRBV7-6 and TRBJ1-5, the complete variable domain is GAGVSQSPRYKVTKRGQDVALRCDPISGHVSLYWYRQALGQGPEFLTYFNYEAQQDKSGLPNDRFSAERPEGSISTLTIQRTEQRDSAMYRCASSLGPRAAQHFGDGTRLSIL.